This entry concerns a single T cell receptor beta chain. This clonotype was found many times. Its binding antigen is unknown. Qualities for individual bases were not recorded, and no much larger clone is one base off. The data were obtained in a study of response to subunit inactivated influenza vaccine (dated 2018 in TCRdb). Regarding the research as a whole: Deep quantitative profiling of the T cell receptor repertoire was used in the study to follow responses to a trivalent subunit inactivated influenza vaccine. Beyond this particular receptor, the publication reports: According to the authors, only a limited number of new T cells may be recruited by each seasonal influenza vaccination.

The time point label, read with the paper, signifies: 45 to 50 days after influenza vaccine administration. V and J lose 1 base and 9 bases, and a span of 11 bases separates them. CDR1 and CDR2 (SGHKS, YYEKEE) derive from the germline V gene (reference sequence). The CDR3 holds 14 amino acids from the cysteine to the phenylalanine. CDR3 DNA only is kept here, 42 bases in frame from base 1. Library method: RT-PCR. Reads for this sample came from an Illumina HiSeq 2500. In-frame beta chains were kept once TCRdb had trimmed the public reads at Q25 with fastp and called clones with MiXCR. Each record represents a unique CDR3 protein, reported with the most common genes and DNA among its rows. The sample includes approximately 500,000 distinct CDR3 sequences, with 10% to 15% observed a single time. The ten largest account for around 14% of the sample.

The TCR sequence derives from a man aged 45 to 65 who received an inactivated influenza vaccine. Donor details come from another sample of the same person, matched by shared clones. The rearranged segments are TRBV5-5 and TRBJ1-6; the D gene is perhaps TRBD1, on 5 matching bases. This sample comprised PBMCs from blood, obtained 35 to 45 days after vaccination. The CDR3 reads as follows: CASSLFTGGSPLHF. The nucleotides read TGTGCCAGCAGCTTGTTTACAGGAGGTTCACCCCTCCACTTT.